These T cell receptor beta chains were read from a single sample in a study of cytomegalovirus exposure and HLA in healthy donors. The method was immunoSEQ multiplex PCR; TCRdb's version includes in-frame clones alone and lacks a portion of them. The sample carries some 110,000 clones, roughly four fifths recorded once. Sequencing was carried out using PBMCs. All receptors derive from a woman aged 60-75 years in good health and CMV-seropositive. Both conserved end residues are part of each CDR3. The D gene is left open where the match is weak. Size tells how often a clone was seen (once, few, many) or the class of an expanded clone, and some rows leave it out.

v_call	d_call	clone_size	j_call	cdr3_nt	cdr3_aa
TRBV5-1	TRBD2	.	TRBJ2-1	TGCGCCAGCAGCTTGGCCACGGGAGGGCCCCGGGATGAGCAGTTCTTC	CASSLATGGPRDEQFF
TRBV28	.	.	TRBJ2-4	TGTGCCAGCAGTTTTGGGCTGCCCCAGTACTTC	CASSFGLPQYF
TRBV5-1	.	.	TRBJ1-2	TGCGCCAGCAGCTTGGAGCTGGCGCAGGGGTATGGCTACACCTTC	CASSLELAQGYGYTF
TRBV19	TRBD2	.	TRBJ2-4	TGTGCCAGTAGGGCAGGTAGCGGGGGGGCCTTTGACATTCAGTACTTC	CASRAGSGGAFDIQYF
TRBV28	.	.	TRBJ2-7	TGTGCCAGCAGCCCTCGCGGGGCCTACGAGCAGTACTTC	CASSPRGAYEQYF
TRBV5-1	TRBD1	once	TRBJ1-1	TGCGCCAGCAGCCTACAGGGGGGTATTACTGAAGCTTTCTTT	CASSLQGGITEAFF
TRBV19	TRBD1	.	TRBJ1-2	TGTGCCAGTAGGGGTGACAGGGGGAGAGGCTACACCTTC	CASRGDRGRGYTF
TRBV7-2	TRBD1	.	TRBJ1-4	TGTGCCAGCAGCACAGGGGGCGCGGGCGAAAAACTGTTTTTT	CASSTGGAGEKLFF
TRBV7-2	.	few	TRBJ2-3	TGTGCCAGCAGCCCAGACAGCCTAGGGACAGATACGCAGTATTTT	CASSPDSLGTDTQYF
TRBV5-1	TRBD2	.	TRBJ2-1	TGCGCCAGCAGCACTCGGACTAGCGCGGACTCCTACAATGAGCAGTTCTTC	CASSTRTSADSYNEQFF
TRBV5-1	.	.	TRBJ2-1	TGCGCCAGCAGCCCCCAGGGCTCCTACAATGAGCAGTTCTTC	CASSPQGSYNEQFF
TRBV7-2	.	.	TRBJ2-5	TGTGCCAGCAGACGCGCCTCGGGGGAGACCCAGTACTTC	CASRRASGETQYF
TRBV5-1	TRBD2	.	TRBJ2-1	TGCGCCAGCAGCTTGGTACCCGGACTAGCGGGAGAGGAGCAGTTCTTC	CASSLVPGLAGEEQFF
TRBV6-6	TRBD1	once	TRBJ1-1	TGTGCCAGCAACCCCCGGGACAGGGGGCGTACTGAAGCTTTCTTT	CASNPRDRGRTEAFF
TRBV7-2	.	.	TRBJ1-5	TGTGCCAGCAGCTTGGGACTAGGTAATCAGCCCCAGCATTTT	CASSLGLGNQPQHF
TRBV30	.	.	TRBJ1-1	TGTGCCTGGGGCCGTACGAACACTGAAGCTTTCTTT	CAWGRTNTEAFF
TRBV27	.	.	TRBJ2-7	TGTGCCAGCAGTTTTCGTGGGGCAGGTTACACCTACGAGCAGTACTTC	CASSFRGAGYTYEQYF
TRBV9	.	.	TRBJ1-2	TGTGCCAGCAGCGCCGGGGCCGGGAGGGGCGATGGCTACACCTTC	CASSAGAGRGDGYTF
TRBV4-3	TRBD1	.	TRBJ2-7	TGCGCCAGCAGCCAATATTCACCGGGACAGGGTTCGTACGAGCAGTACTTC	CASSQYSPGQGSYEQYF
TRBV28	.	few	TRBJ2-3	TGTGCCAGCGGGCCTCACGGTACGCAGTATTTT	CASGPHGTQYF
TRBV15	.	.	TRBJ2-3	TGTGCCACCAGCTCCCGGAGTGGTGCAGATACGCAGTATTTT	CATSSRSGADTQYF
TRBV5-1	.	.	TRBJ2-3	TGCGCCAGCAGCTTGGCGGTACGGGGCACAGATACGCAGTATTTT	CASSLAVRGTDTQYF
TRBV7-2	TRBD2	.	TRBJ2-2	TGTGCCAGCAGCTTATCTGGACTAGCGGCTTGGGGGAACACCGGGGAGCTGTTTTTT	CASSLSGLAAWGNTGELFF
TRBV5-5	TRBD1	.	TRBJ1-2	TGTGCCAGCAGCCCCCCGGGACAGGGAGCCCAGAACTATGGCTACACCTTC	CASSPPGQGAQNYGYTF
TRBV4-3	.	.	TRBJ2-7	TGCGCCAGCAGCCAAGTTGAAGGGGGATTACCCTACGAGCAGTACTTC	CASSQVEGGLPYEQYF
TRBV27	.	.	TRBJ2-7	TGTGCCAGCAATCCGACAAACTCCTACGAGCAGTACTTC	CASNPTNSYEQYF
TRBV7-2	TRBD2	.	TRBJ2-7	TGTGCCAGCAGGAAGGGACTAGCGGGAGCCTACGAGCAGTACTTC	CASRKGLAGAYEQYF
TRBV6-6	.	.	TRBJ2-1	TGTGCCAGCATGCGCGGGGTGTACAATGAGCAGTTCTTC	CASMRGVYNEQFF
TRBV5-1	.	.	TRBJ2-2	TGCGCCAGCGGGGGGGGCGTGGACACCGGGGAGCTGTTTTTT	CASGGGVDTGELFF
TRBV7-2	.	.	TRBJ2-7	TGTGCCAGCAGCCGTCGACTGGAACAGTACTTC	CASSRRLEQYF